The next 20 T cell receptor beta chains were all read from a single sample in a study of T cell repertoires in cytomegalovirus infection. TCRdb re-analysed the reads in MiXCR, keeping a single row per CDR3 protein. The profile shows roughly 280,000 distinct CDR3 sequences, roughly a fifth of them singletons. Which antigens these TCRs recognize remains unknown. Here the sequenced sample was cultured PBMCs, taken from culture after CMV antigen stimulation. These receptors all come from a human donor in good health (CMV status not recorded). Some clones in this sample may be carry-over from other donors' samples.

There are a few counts of this clonotype. The chain is built from TRBV12-3 or TRBV12-4 and TRBJ1-1; 7 positions agree with TRBD1. V trimming: 5 bases; J trimming: 6 bases; junction bases outside the gene matches: 12. The CDR3 consists of 15 residues. The CDR3 region has the DNA TGTGCCAGCAGTAGACAGGGCCTTCCGAGGTCTGAAGCTTTCTTT. Residues: CASSRQGLPRSEAFF.

This clonotype has at least ten counts. This chain links TRBV11-2 with TRBJ2-3, with 11 nucleotides matching TRBD2. Germline lookup yields CDR1 SGHAT and CDR2 FQNNGV. With V trimmed by 5 bases and J by 2 bases, 6 bases remained unmatched. This CDR3 is built from 16 residues. This chain's CDR3 is CASSPVAGGITDTQYF. The CDR3 DNA is TGTGCCAGCAGCCCCGTAGCGGGAGGGATCACAGATACGCAGTATTTT.

This clonotype appeared many times. The rearrangement uses TRBV6-2 or TRBV6-3 and TRBJ2-2; TRBD2 aligns across 12 bases. V gave up 2 bases and J gave up 4 bases; unmatched junction bases: 8. Germline V gene sequence: CDR1 MNHEY, CDR2 SVGEGT. CDR3 length: 18 residues. The CDR3 loop is CASSYTSGRPTFTGELFF. CDR3 sequence (DNA): TGTGCCAGCAGTTACACTAGCGGGAGGCCAACATTCACCGGGGAGCTGTTTTTT.

This clonotype was seen a few times. V gene TRBV12-3 or TRBV12-4 combines with J gene TRBJ1-2; unclear D gene. Trimming stripped 3 bases from V and 5 bases from J, with 13 bases between. The CDR3 covers 14 residues. CDR3 residues: CASSLPNGFYGYTF. CDR3 bases: TGTGCCAGCAGTTTGCCTAATGGCTTTTATGGCTACACCTTC.

The chain carries TRBV7-2 and TRBJ2-1, with TRBD2 matching over 12 bases. V lost 3 bases to trimming and J lost 7 bases; unmatched junction nucleotides: 10. Germline loops: CDR1 SGHTA, CDR2 FQGNSA. The CDR3 sequence is 17 residues long. This chain's CDR3 is CASSFPTSGSLENEQFF. CDR3 nucleotides: TGTGCCAGCAGCTTCCCGACTAGCGGGAGTCTGGAGAATGAGCAGTTCTTC.

This clonotype appeared a few times. The CDR3 nucleotides are TGTGCCAGCAGCCATCAAGCTAACTATGGCTACACCTTC. Protein product: CASSHQANYGYTF. The rearrangement links TRBV7-2 to TRBJ1-2; D gene uncertain. The CDR3 is made up of 13 amino acids. Trimming stripped 5 bases from V and 0 bases from J, with 7 bases between. Per germline, CDR1 SGHTA and CDR2 FQGNSA.

V usage is TRBV29-1 and J usage is TRBJ2-7; no clear D gene. CDR3 length: 13 residues. Germline values: CDR1 SQVTM, CDR2 ANQGSEA. Trimming removed 7 bases from V and 1 base from J, with 14 bases in between. This CDR3 is CSAGNGPSYEQYF. CDR3 in DNA: TGCAGCGCCGGAAACGGACCTTCCTACGAGCAGTACTTC.

This sequence joins TRBV7-7 and TRBJ2-7; 8 bases line up with TRBD1. V trimming: 2 bases; J trimming: 3 bases; junction bases outside the gene matches: 0. Germline CDR1 SSHAT, CDR2 FNYEAQ (reference sequence). The CDR3 spans 13 residues. In nucleotides, the CDR3 is TGTGCCAGCAGCTTAACAGGGGGCTACGAGCAGTACTTC. Translated, it gives CASSLTGGYEQYF.

The V and J genes are TRBV4-1 and TRBJ2-3, with 10 bases fitting TRBD2. This CDR3 is built from 17 residues. V dropped 1 base and J dropped 3; count of bases not matched to a gene: 7. Germline CDR1 reads MGHRA; CDR2 reads YSYEKL. The CDR3 reads CASSQGPLLAGTDTQYF. The CDR3 region has the DNA TGCGCCAGCAGCCAAGGCCCCTTACTAGCGGGAACAGATACGCAGTATTTT.

This clonotype occurred a few times. V and J are TRBV7-6 and TRBJ2-3, with D unresolved. Germline CDR1 SGHVS, CDR2 FNYEAQ. Trimming took 3 bases from V and 4 from J, leaving 5 bases between them. The CDR3 extends over 12 amino acids. CDR3 sequence: CASSFEADTQYF. The DNA of the CDR3 is TGTGCCAGCAGCTTTGAAGCAGATACGCAGTATTTT.

V gene TRBV19 combines with J gene TRBJ2-1, with D possibly matching TRBD2 (5 bases). V lost 1 base, J lost 4 bases, and 8 bases lay in between. Germline V gene lookup returns CDR1 LNHDA and CDR2 SQIVND (reference sequence). The CDR3 runs to 14 residues. The CDR3 protein is CASSIAGTYNEQFF. The DNA for the CDR3 is TGTGCCAGTAGTATAGCGGGAACTTACAATGAGCAGTTCTTC.

V is TRBV12-3 or TRBV12-4 and J is TRBJ2-7, with 14 bases identical to TRBD2. CDR3 length: 18 residues. Unmatched junction bases numbered 11, after V lost 4 bases and J lost 3 bases. The CDR3 DNA reads as TGTGCCAGCAGTTCGTCCCGGCAGGGACTAGCGGGGGACTACGAGCAGTACTTC. Encoded protein: CASSSSRQGLAGDYEQYF.

The chain couples TRBV7-6 to TRBJ2-3; D is possibly TRBD2 (5 bases). CDR3 length equals 12 residues. Germline V gene data show CDR1 as SGHVS and CDR2 as FNYEAQ. Trimming left V 8 bases short and J 6 bases short, with 12 bases between. Written as DNA, the CDR3 is TGTGCCAGCCAACTAGATGCGGATACGCAGTATTTT. Its translation is CASQLDADTQYF.

This chain links TRBV5-1 with TRBJ2-6; D not certain. CDR1 and CDR2 (germline): SGHRS, YFSETQ. The CDR3 loop spans 17 amino acids. Trimming left V 1 base short and J 2 bases short, with 13 bases between. The DNA for the CDR3 is TGCGCCAGCAGCTTGTGGGGTAGCCAGGCTGGGGCCAACGTCCTGACTTTC. It codes for CASSLWGSQAGANVLTF.

This clonotype was counted ten times or more. The chain couples TRBV7-8 to TRBJ2-2, with 12 bases matching TRBD2. This CDR3 region has 17 residues. Losses at the gene ends were 7 bases for V and 4 bases for J; bases not matched to a gene: 10. CDR1 and CDR2 from the germline V gene are SGHVS and FQNEAQ. CDR3 bases: TGTGCCAGCAATCCTCCCCTAGCGGGAGGGGTCACCGGGGAGCTGTTTTTT. The encoded protein is CASNPPLAGGVTGELFF.

This sequence joins TRBV12-3 or TRBV12-4 and TRBJ1-5; possible D gene TRBD1, 6 bases. The CDR3 is 13 residues long. V lost 3 bases and J 7 bases, leaving 10 bases between the germline ends. The CDR3 here is CASSFTGQQPQHF. CDR3 coding DNA: TGTGCCAGCAGTTTCACAGGGCAACAGCCCCAGCATTTT.

This clonotype has at least ten counts. The V gene is TRBV7-2, the J gene TRBJ1-1; 8 positions agree with TRBD1. Looked up from germline, CDR1 is SGHTA and CDR2 is FQGNSA. Trimming removed 3 bases from V and 7 bases from J; junction bases left unmatched: 7. The CDR3 is made up of 14 amino acids. CDR3 amino acids: CASSLSGGGDEAFF. CDR3 DNA sequence: TGTGCCAGCAGCTTGTCAGGGGGCGGGGATGAAGCTTTCTTT.

The chain joins TRBV28 to TRBJ2-1; D remains ambiguous. The V end lost 2 bases, the J end lost 7 bases, and 6 bases lay between the germline ends. The CDR3 covers 12 residues. Germline CDR1 is MDHEN and CDR2 is SYDVKM. Here the CDR3 DNA reads TGTGCCAGCAGTTTAGACATTAATGAGCAGTTCTTC. Translation gives CASSLDINEQFF.

The chain uses TRBV2 and TRBJ1-1; no clear D. CDR1 is SNHLY and CDR2 is FYNNEI in the germline V gene. Between the trimmed V and J ends, which lost 5 bases and 0 bases, there was a span of 10 bases. This CDR3 is built from 14 residues. CDR3 coding DNA: TGTGCCAGCAGTCTCAAAACAGTGAACACTGAAGCTTTCTTT. Its protein is CASSLKTVNTEAFF.

This clonotype was found a few times. V is TRBV7-9 and J is TRBJ1-2; 8 bases map to TRBD1. V lost 2 bases, J lost 4 bases, and 12 bases stayed unmatched. The CDR3 runs to 17 residues. The germline gives CDR1 SEHNR, CDR2 FQNEAQ (reference sequence). The CDR3 DNA is TGTGCCAGCAGCTTAATCGGCCCCCAGGGGGCACGCTATGGCTACACCTTC. Protein sequence: CASSLIGPQGARYGYTF.